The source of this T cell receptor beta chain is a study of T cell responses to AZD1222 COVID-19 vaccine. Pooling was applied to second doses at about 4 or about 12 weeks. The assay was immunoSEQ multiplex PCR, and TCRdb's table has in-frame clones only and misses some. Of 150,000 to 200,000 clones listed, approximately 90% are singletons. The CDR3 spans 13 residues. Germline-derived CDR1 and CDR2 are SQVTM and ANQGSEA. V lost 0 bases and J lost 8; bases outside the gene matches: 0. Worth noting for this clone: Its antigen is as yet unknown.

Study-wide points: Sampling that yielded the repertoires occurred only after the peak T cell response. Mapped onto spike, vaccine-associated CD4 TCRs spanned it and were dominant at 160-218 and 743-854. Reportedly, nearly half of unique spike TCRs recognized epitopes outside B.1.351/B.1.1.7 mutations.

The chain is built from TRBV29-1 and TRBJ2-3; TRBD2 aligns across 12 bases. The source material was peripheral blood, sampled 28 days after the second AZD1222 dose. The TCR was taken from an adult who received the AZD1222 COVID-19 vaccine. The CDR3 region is CSVEELAGGTQYF. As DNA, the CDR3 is TGCAGCGTTGAAGAACTAGCGGGAGGTACGCAGTATTTT.